The T cell receptor beta chain under discussion was sequenced for a study of shared clonotypes between healthy human individuals (dated by TCRdb to about 2020). With respect to the entire study: The cohort included three men and a couple of women between 18 and 49 years of age. For each donor, three plates each were used for CD4 naive and CD4 memory, two plates were used for CD8 naive, and one plate was used for CD8 memory. Libraries were prepared and TCR repertoires were sequenced by different laboratories using diverse techniques, in order to increase sequencing depth and limit assay-specific biases. To estimate repertoire size and how much clonotype sharing occurs between individuals, the study deeply sequenced the blood TCR repertoires of 5 or 6 healthy adults. Each donor's leukapheresis produced roughly between roughly 0.85 and 9 billion PBMCs.

What the authors observed across the whole study: Across four donors, 4.5% to 6.5% of naive CD4, approximately 3.6% of naive CD8, approximately 2.5% of memory CD4, and approximately 0.4% of memory CD8 clonotypes were shared. Estimated clonotype richness was generally larger for naive than for memory subsets. Clonotypes shared by all four sorted-subset donors showed higher generation probabilities than non-shared clonotypes. Based on pairwise subsampling, the degree of clonotype sharing among donors was expected to be affected by sequencing depth. The genetic and exposure-history diversity represented was limited by the small number of donors. Even with the large sequencing depth, rarefaction of the sorted-subset datasets indicated that sequencing was incomplete. Sampling was restricted to blood, and TCR repertoires in tissue are likely to differ from TCR repertoires in blood.

Worth noting for this clone: Its cognate antigen has yet to be identified. No base-level quality is on record; no much larger clone is a single base apart.

CD8 naive samples consisted of CD45RO-negative cells that were positively selected for CCR7, yielding a CD45RA+CCR7+ population without TemRA cells. The donors were healthy, HIV-negative adults with no recently reported acute infections or vaccinations. Every donor was a Caucasian adult residing in Nashville, Tennessee, USA. Blood was collected by leukapheresis, and PBMCs were isolated by Ficoll-Histopaque density gradient centrifugation and then cryopreserved in liquid nitrogen vapor phase. Analytical flow cytometry was used to check the purity and quantity of every magnetically sorted T cell population. Genomic DNA was isolated from every sorted fraction and measured by UV absorbance on a Nanodrop 2000c. Using the deep immunoSEQ assay, TCR CDR3 regions were amplified from genomic DNA by multiplex PCR. Extracted genomic DNA from each cell subset was spread evenly across all wells of several immunoSEQ 96-well plates, with each plate serving as a replicate. Each replicate PCR for sorted subsets received 200 ng genomic DNA, equal to roughly 33,000 T cell genomes. The purified libraries were quantified using a Qubit 3.0 fluorometer, sized with a Bioanalyzer 2100, and then quantified again using the KAPA Library Quantification kit. A separate single-read 150-cycle Illumina NextSeq 550 flow cell was used to sequence each immunoSEQ 96-well plate. As for the authors' bioinformatics: Because only junctional sequences without quality scores were contained in the immunoSEQ output, filtering matching that applied to full-length reads could not be performed. To assign V/J genes and CDR3, sequences were annotated using PyIR, a Python wrapper for IgBLAST v1.9, with IMGT germline references. Reads with weak V/J assignments (E-value above 1e-6), missing CDR3, stop codons, out-of-frame junctions, or ambiguous translated residues were removed. V3J clonotypes were defined as sequences sharing the same inferred V gene, J gene, and CDR3 amino acid sequence. Percentage overlap between repertoires was calculated by dividing the number of shared unique clonotypes by the size of the smaller repertoire. RTK rarefaction, the Chao1 estimator, and Recon v2.1 estimates of unobserved clonotypes were used to assess repertoire richness. OLGA was used to compute generation probabilities for all TCRbeta clonotypes that the gDNA method yielded from a few donors. This is the immuneACCESS table as TCRdb keeps it, with only in-frame sequences that have V and J called. A part of the clones is gone; compared with another copy, unresolved V genes explain less than half, and the rest is unexplained. The V and J calls and the clone size are those of that table, but D and trimming were determined from the DNA. The sample has hundreds of thousands of clones on record, approximately 95% of them singletons. The top ten clones comprise approximately 0.11% of the sample.

Measured from the cysteine to the phenylalanine, the CDR3 is 14 residues long. Here the CDR3 DNA is all that survives: 42 bases in frame from base 1. For this chain, trimming is 5 bases at the V end and 2 bases at the J end, and the number of junction bases without a gene match is 5. The germline V gene (reference sequence) sets CDR1 to PRHDT and CDR2 to FYEKMQ. The chain links TRBV13 with TRBJ2-5; 7 junctional bases match TRBD1. The sequencing input was naive CD8+ T cells sorted from blood. The cell subset or site label, read with the paper, signifies: CD45RA+CCR7+. This receptor was identified in a woman in her twenties or thirties in good health. The nucleotide sequence reads TGTGCCAGCAGCCAAGGGACAGATCAAGAGACCCAGTACTTC. The resulting protein is CASSQGTDQETQYF.